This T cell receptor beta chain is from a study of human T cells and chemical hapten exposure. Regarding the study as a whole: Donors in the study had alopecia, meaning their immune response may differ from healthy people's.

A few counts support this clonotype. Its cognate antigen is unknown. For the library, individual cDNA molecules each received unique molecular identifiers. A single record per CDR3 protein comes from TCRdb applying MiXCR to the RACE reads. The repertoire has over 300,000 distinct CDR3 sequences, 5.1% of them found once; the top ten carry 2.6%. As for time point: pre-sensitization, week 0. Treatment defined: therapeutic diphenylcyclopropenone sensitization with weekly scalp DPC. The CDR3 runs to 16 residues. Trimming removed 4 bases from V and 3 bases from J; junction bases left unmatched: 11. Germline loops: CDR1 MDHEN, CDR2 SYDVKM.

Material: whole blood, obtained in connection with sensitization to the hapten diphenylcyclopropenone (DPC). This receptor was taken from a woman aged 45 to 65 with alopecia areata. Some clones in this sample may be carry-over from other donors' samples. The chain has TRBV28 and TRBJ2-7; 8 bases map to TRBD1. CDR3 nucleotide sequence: TGTGCCAGCAGTTCCCCCTCGGACAGGGCCCTCTACGAGCAGTACTTC. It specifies CASSSPSDRALYEQYF.